Shown below are 3 T cell receptor beta chains from a single sample sequenced in a study of shared clonotypes between healthy human individuals. Assay: immunoSEQ multiplex PCR; the TCRdb copy retains only in-frame clones and omits some. The sample records a few hundred thousand clones, 60% to 80% being singletons. Sequencing used memory CD4+ T cells sorted from blood. As to subset: CD45RA-negative fraction. The receptors here all came from a man younger than 45 in good health.

This clone has only one observation. This chain joins TRBV5-4 and TRBJ1-1; TRBD1 aligns across 9 bases. Germline V gene sequence: CDR1 SGHNT, CDR2 YYREEE (reference sequence). The CDR3 is made up of 15 amino acids. V shed 3 bases and J 11 bases; nucleotides not matched to a gene: 14. The chain's CDR3 is CASSSRQGERLYAFF. CDR3 nucleotide sequence: TGTGCCAGCAGCTCCCGACAGGGGGAAAGGTTGTATGCTTTCTTT.

This chain uses TRBV29-1 with TRBJ2-5, with 7 bases lining up with TRBD2. Germline CDR1 and CDR2: SQVTM and ANQGSEA. V was pared by 4 bases and J by 5 bases, with 10 bases of the junction left unmatched. The CDR3 is made up of 14 amino acids. CDR3 region: CSVGWGGEGETQYF. The CDR3 DNA reads as TGCAGCGTTGGCTGGGGGGGAGAGGGGGAGACCCAGTACTTC. Combining the CDR3 with reference TRBV29-1 and TRBJ2-5 gives the whole variable domain SAVISQKPSRDICQRGTSLTIQCQVDSQVTMMFWYRQQPGQSLTLIATANQGSEATYESGFVIDKFPISRPNLTFSTLTVSNMSPEDSSIYLCSVGWGGEGETQYFGPGTRLLVL.

This clone was observed once. The chain carries TRBV28 and TRBJ2-1; 11 bases fit TRBD2. The CDR3 loop spans 15 amino acids. CDR1 is MDHEN and CDR2 is SYDVKM in the germline V gene. Losses at the gene ends were 8 bases for V and 4 bases for J; bases not matched to a gene: 7. The CDR3 nucleotides are TGTGCCAGCTCGGGCACTAGCGGGAGATACAATGAGCAGTTCTTC. Protein product: CASSGTSGRYNEQFF.